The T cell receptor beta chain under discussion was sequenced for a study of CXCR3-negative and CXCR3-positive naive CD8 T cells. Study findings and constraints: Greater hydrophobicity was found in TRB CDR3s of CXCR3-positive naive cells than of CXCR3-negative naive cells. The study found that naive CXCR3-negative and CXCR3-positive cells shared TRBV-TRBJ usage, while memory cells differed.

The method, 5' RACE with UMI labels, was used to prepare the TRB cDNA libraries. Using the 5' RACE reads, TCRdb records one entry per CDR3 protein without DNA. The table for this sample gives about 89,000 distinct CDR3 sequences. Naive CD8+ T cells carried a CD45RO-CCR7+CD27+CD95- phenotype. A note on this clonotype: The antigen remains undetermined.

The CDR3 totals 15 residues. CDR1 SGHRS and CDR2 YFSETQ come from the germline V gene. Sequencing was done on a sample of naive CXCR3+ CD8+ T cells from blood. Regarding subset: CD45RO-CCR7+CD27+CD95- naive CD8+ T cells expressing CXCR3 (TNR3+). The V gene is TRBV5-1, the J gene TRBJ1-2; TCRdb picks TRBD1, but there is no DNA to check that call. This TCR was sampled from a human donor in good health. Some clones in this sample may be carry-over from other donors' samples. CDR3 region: CASSPGRNLNYGYTF.